This TCR beta chain was retrieved from a study of OX40 agonist ivuxolimab in advanced cancers. On the study more broadly: The study treated patients with ivuxolimab, an agonistic anti-OX40 (CD134) antibody. Three patients, one with hepatocellular carcinoma and two with cutaneous melanoma, achieved partial responses. Study-level results: In general, CD8+ T cells held more expanded clones than CD4+ did, on average.

Autoimmune disease history or systemic immunosuppression led to patients being barred. Of note for this clone: Its matching antigen is unknown.

The data were produced by immunoSEQ multiplex PCR, yet TCRdb's version contains in-frame clones alone and is incomplete. The sample has tens of thousands of clones, approximately 75% seen once; the top ten hold 0.69%. The sequences come from CD4+ or CD8+ T cells sorted from blood, collected in a trial of the OX40 agonist ivuxolimab. The source is an adult with an advanced solid tumor such as melanoma, head and neck, liver or kidney cancer.

The CDR3 nucleotides are TGCGCCAGCAGCAAGGACAGGGGGAACACTGAAGCTTTCTTT. Its translation: CASSKDRGNTEAFF. This sequence joins TRBV5-1 and TRBJ1-1, with 9 bases aligning to TRBD1. With 4 bases clipped from V and 1 base from J, the junction kept 2 bases outside the gene matches. The CDR3 totals 14 residues. CDR1 is SGHRS and CDR2 is YFSETQ in the germline V gene.